This passage covers 25 T cell receptor beta chains from one sample sequenced in a study of CXCR3-negative and CXCR3-positive naive CD8 T cells. Study-wide results and caveats: Naive cells that were CXCR3-positive had more hydrophobic TRB CDR3s (compared with CXCR3-negative naive cells).

Their target antigens are unknown. The authors prepared UMI-labeled TRB cDNA libraries by 5' RACE. TCRdb reprocessed the 5' RACE reads and stores each CDR3 protein as one record, lacking DNA. The sample table sets out around 63,000 distinct CDR3 sequences. Sequencing input: naive CXCR3+ CD8+ T cells from blood. Subset in this sample: CD45RO-CCR7+CD27+CD95- naive CD8+ T cells expressing CXCR3 (TNR3+). These receptor sequences come from a human donor in good health. Some clones in this sample may be carry-over from other donors' samples.

The genes are TRBV7-9 and TRBJ1-5. The CDR3 is made up of 12 amino acids. Germline V lookup: CDR1 SEHNR, CDR2 FQNEAQ (reference sequence). The chain's CDR3 is CASTFSNQPQHF.

The chain combines TRBV7-9 with TRBJ1-1; TCRdb gives TRBD1 as the D gene, but with no DNA this cannot be confirmed. The V gene's germline CDR1 is SEHNR and CDR2 FQNEAQ (reference sequence). The CDR3 runs 13 residues. This chain's CDR3 is CASRKDSYTEAFF.

The chain employs TRBV29-1 and TRBJ2-5; the TCRdb call, TRBD1, lacks DNA for checking. This CDR3 spans 11 amino acids. Per the germline V gene, CDR1 is SQVTM and CDR2 is ANQGSEA. CDR3 sequence: CSVLREETQYF.

The J gene is TRBJ2-3, the V gene TRBV11-2. Per the germline V gene, CDR1 is SGHAT and CDR2 is FQNNGV. This CDR3 comprises 13 residues. The chain's CDR3 is CASSLVRTDTQYF.

The chain is built from TRBV28 and TRBJ2-2. This CDR3 is built from 12 residues. The germline gives CDR1 MDHEN, CDR2 SYDVKM. This CDR3 is CASSQASGELFF. The full variable domain, with the rest looked up from reference TRBV28 and TRBJ2-2, is DVKVTQSSRYLVKRTGEKVFLECVQDMDHENMFWYRQDPGLGLRLIYFSYDVKMKEKGDIPEGYSVSREKKERFSLILESASTNQTSMYLCASSQASGELFFGEGSRLTVL.

The chain links TRBV7-9 to TRBJ2-1. Germline CDR1 is SEHNR and CDR2 is FQNEAQ (reference sequence). The CDR3 runs 14 residues. The CDR3 protein is CASSLGFSYNEQFF.

The chain is built from TRBV7-9 and TRBJ1-1; TCRdb's D call of TRBD1 is untestable without DNA. The V gene's germline CDR1 is SEHNR and CDR2 FQNEAQ (reference sequence). The CDR3 has 13 residues. The CDR3 region is CASSLSGDTEAFF.

V is TRBV7-2 and J is TRBJ2-7. The CDR3 runs 12 residues. CDR1 is SGHTA and CDR2 is FQGNSA in the germline V gene. CDR3 sequence: CASSLVVYEQYF.

The chain uses TRBV12-3 or TRBV12-4 and TRBJ2-1; TCRdb reports TRBD1, a call that lacks DNA to check it against. There are 15 residues in the CDR3. The CDR3 sequence is CASSLQGDGWGIRIF.

The chain carries TRBV20-1 and TRBJ2-7; the TCRdb D gene call, TRBD1, has no DNA to confirm it. CDR3 size: 15 residues. Germline V gene lookup returns CDR1 DFQATT and CDR2 SNEGSKA (reference sequence). CDR3 protein: CSAKGGEADSSEQYF.

This rearrangement joins TRBV7-8 to TRBJ1-1. The CDR3 is 14 residues long. Germline V CDR1 and CDR2: SGHVS, FQNEAQ. CDR3 protein: CASSLVFSNTEAFF.

The chain joins TRBV28 to TRBJ2-3. Germline CDR1 reads MDHEN; CDR2 reads SYDVKM. The CDR3 runs 14 residues. CDR3: CASSSAGLTDTQYF. Full variable domain (outside the CDR3, taken from reference TRBV28 and TRBJ2-3): DVKVTQSSRYLVKRTGEKVFLECVQDMDHENMFWYRQDPGLGLRLIYFSYDVKMKEKGDIPEGYSVSREKKERFSLILESASTNQTSMYLCASSSAGLTDTQYFGPGTRLTVL.

This chain's CDR3 is CASSPTVEGHGEQFF. The chain carries TRBV7-2 and TRBJ2-1; TCRdb returns TRBD2, unconfirmable since there is no DNA. This CDR3 has 15 amino acids. CDR1 SGHTA and CDR2 FQGNSA come from the germline V gene.

The V and J genes are TRBV28 and TRBJ2-1; TCRdb selects TRBD1, and the lack of DNA leaves this call unchecked. The V gene's germline CDR1 is MDHEN and CDR2 SYDVKM. CDR3 size: 15 residues. The CDR3 region is CASRSGQGVHNEQFF.

This chain uses TRBV6-1 with TRBJ2-2; TCRdb's D call, TRBD1, is unchecked because there is no DNA. The CDR3 sequence is 15 residues long. Germline CDR1 MNHNS, CDR2 SASEGT. The CDR3 spells CASRDGQGETGELFF.

The J gene is TRBJ1-2, the V gene TRBV23-1; TCRdb names TRBD1, which stays unverified in the absence of DNA. TRBV23-1 is an open reading frame whose function is uncertain. The CDR3 contains 15 residues. The CDR3 here is CASSQSQQRDYGYTF.

The chain's CDR3 is CASSPGRVGPNTEAFF. This chain connects TRBV9 to TRBJ1-1. This CDR3 contains 16 residues. Germline lookup yields CDR1 SGDLS and CDR2 YYNGEE.

V gene TRBV7-2 combines with J gene TRBJ2-2; there is no DNA to check the TCRdb D call of TRBD2. The CDR3 length is 14 residues. Germline loops: CDR1 SGHTA, CDR2 FQGNSA. The CDR3 here is CASRDFGGTGELFF.

V usage is TRBV14 and J usage is TRBJ2-7; the D gene TCRdb calls, TRBD1, cannot be checked with no DNA. This CDR3 comprises 13 residues. Per germline, CDR1 SGHDN and CDR2 FVKESK. The CDR3 spells CASSRGGFNEQYF.

The rearrangement uses TRBV25-1 and TRBJ2-1. This CDR3 is 15 amino acids long. Germline V gene sequence: CDR1 MGHDK, CDR2 SYGVNS. CDR3 sequence: CASSDPARTVDEQFF.

V usage is TRBV4-1 and J usage is TRBJ1-1; TCRdb's assignment of TRBD1 cannot be checked, as there is no DNA. Germline V gene sequence: CDR1 MGHRA, CDR2 YSYEKL. The length of the CDR3 is 15 residues. The CDR3 here is CASSQEDRDDTEAFF.

The J gene is TRBJ2-7, the V gene TRBV7-2; absent DNA, TCRdb's TRBD1 call cannot be checked. Germline loops: CDR1 SGHTA, CDR2 FQGNSA. The CDR3 runs 14 residues. This CDR3 reads CASSSGQGFYEQYF.

The rearrangement links TRBV7-2 to TRBJ2-7; TCRdb calls TRBD2, which cannot be checked without DNA. Germline CDR1 reads SGHTA; CDR2 reads FQGNSA. The CDR3 loop spans 17 amino acids. The CDR3 sequence: CASSRSGLAGGPYEQYF.

This chain links TRBV15 with TRBJ2-2. The CDR3 length is 13 residues. Germline V lookup: CDR1 LNHNV, CDR2 YYDKDF (reference sequence). This chain's CDR3 is CATRGPNTGELFF. Using reference TRBV15 and TRBJ2-2 for the parts outside the CDR3, the full variable domain is DAMVIQNPRYQVTQFGKPVTLSCSQTLNHNVMYWYQQKSSQAPKLLFHYYDKDFNNEADTPDNFQSRRPNTSFCFLDIRSPGLGDTAMYLCATRGPNTGELFFGEGSRLTVL.

V usage is TRBV20-1 and J usage is TRBJ2-1. From germline, CDR1 is DFQATT and CDR2 SNEGSKA (reference sequence). CDR3 length: 16 amino acids. The CDR3 region is CSARGPGEQTYNEQFF.